This T cell receptor (beta chain) appears in the sequencing data of a study of T cell responses to AZD1222 COVID-19 vaccine. Notes on the study in general: Spike was spanned by vaccine-associated CD4 TCRs, with dominance at 160-218 and 743-854. Most donors were white British, females outnumbered males, and clonal diversity was possibly underestimated.

Between the trimmed V and J ends, which lost 3 bases and 5 bases, there was a span of 11 bases. This CDR3 contains 13 residues. Profiled with immunoSEQ multiplex PCR; TCRdb holds only in-frame clones, not every one. The sample lists nearly 110,000 clones; around nine tenths were seen once. About this clone: Its specificity is unknown.

This chain uses TRBV12-3 or TRBV12-4 with TRBJ2-7; D might be TRBD1 or TRBD2, each matching 6 bases. This sample comprised peripheral blood, obtained 28 days after the second AZD1222 dose. This receptor was identified in an adult who received the AZD1222 COVID-19 vaccine. CDR3 protein: CASSLSGADEQYF. The CDR3 DNA follows: TGTGCCAGCAGTTTGTCGGGGGCCGACGAGCAGTACTTC.